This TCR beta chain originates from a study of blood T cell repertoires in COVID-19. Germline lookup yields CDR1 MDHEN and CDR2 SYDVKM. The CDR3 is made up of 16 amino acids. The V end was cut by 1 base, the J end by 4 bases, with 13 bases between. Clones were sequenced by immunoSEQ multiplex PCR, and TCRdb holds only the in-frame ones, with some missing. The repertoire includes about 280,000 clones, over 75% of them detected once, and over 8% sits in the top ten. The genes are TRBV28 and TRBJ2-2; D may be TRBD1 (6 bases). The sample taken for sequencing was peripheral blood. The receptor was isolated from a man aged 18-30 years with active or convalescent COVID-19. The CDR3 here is CASSLYLGHFTGELFF. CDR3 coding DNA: TGTGCCAGCAGTTTATATTTGGGACACTTCACCGGGGAGCTGTTTTTT.